This T cell receptor (beta chain) was captured by sequencing in a study of blood T cell repertoires in COVID-19. Overall study context: Collection of acute and convalescent COVID-19 samples took place in the United States, Italy and Spain. T cells, B-cell-depleted T cells, or PBMCs supplied cDNA or gDNA.

V was cut by 1 base and J by 3 bases, with 9 bases left in between. The length of the CDR3 is 14 residues. CDR1 and CDR2 (germline): SGHDN, FVKESK. Across about two dozen US areas, participants ranged in age from 18 to 89 years. Here immunoSEQ multiplex PCR was the method, and the copy in TCRdb shows in-frame clones only, minus some. The sample holds 230,000 or so clones, 86% seen once. This chain uses TRBV14 with TRBJ1-1; possible D gene TRBD1, 6 bases. Material: PBMCs or T cells enriched from blood (not recorded which). This sequence was found in a woman in her 40s with acute COVID-19. Written as DNA, the CDR3 is TGTGCCAGCAGCCAAGCAGGGGCGGACACTGAAGCTTTCTTT. It specifies CASSQAGADTEAFF.